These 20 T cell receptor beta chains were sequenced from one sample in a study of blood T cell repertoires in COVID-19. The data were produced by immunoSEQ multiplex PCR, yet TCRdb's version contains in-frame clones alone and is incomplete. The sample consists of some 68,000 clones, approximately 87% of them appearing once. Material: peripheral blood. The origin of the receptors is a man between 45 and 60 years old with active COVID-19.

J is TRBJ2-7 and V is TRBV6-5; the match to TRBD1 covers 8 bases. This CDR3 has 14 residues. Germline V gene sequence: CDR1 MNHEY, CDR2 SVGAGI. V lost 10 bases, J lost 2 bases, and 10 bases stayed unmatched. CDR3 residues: CATYDRGLTYEQYF. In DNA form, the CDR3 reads TGTGCCACCTACGACAGGGGCCTCACCTACGAGCAGTACTTC.

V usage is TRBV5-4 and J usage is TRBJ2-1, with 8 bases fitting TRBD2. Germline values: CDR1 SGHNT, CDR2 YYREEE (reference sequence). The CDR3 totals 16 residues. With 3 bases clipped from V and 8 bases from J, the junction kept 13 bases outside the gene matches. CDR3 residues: CASSSYLREGRDEQFF. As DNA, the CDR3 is TGTGCCAGCAGCTCCTACCTACGGGAGGGCCGGGATGAGCAGTTCTTC.

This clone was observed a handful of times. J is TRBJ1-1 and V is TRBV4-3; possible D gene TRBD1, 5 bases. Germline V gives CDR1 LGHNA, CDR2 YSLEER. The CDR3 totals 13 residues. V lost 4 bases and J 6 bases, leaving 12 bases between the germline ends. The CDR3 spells CASSRRPGSEAFF. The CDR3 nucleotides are TGCGCCAGCAGCCGACGGCCAGGGTCTGAAGCTTTCTTT.

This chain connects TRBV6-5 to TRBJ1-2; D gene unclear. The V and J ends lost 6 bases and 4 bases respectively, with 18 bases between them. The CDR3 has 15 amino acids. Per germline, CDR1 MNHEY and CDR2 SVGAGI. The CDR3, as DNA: TGTGCCAGCAGGCCACCTGGCCCTCCGGGCTATGGCTACACCTTC. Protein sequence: CASRPPGPPGYGYTF.

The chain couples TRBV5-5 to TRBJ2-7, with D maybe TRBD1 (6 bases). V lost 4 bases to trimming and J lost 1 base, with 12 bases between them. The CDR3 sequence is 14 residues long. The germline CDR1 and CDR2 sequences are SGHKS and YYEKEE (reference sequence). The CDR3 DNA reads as TGTGCCAGCAGCCTACGACAGGTATCCTACGAGCAGTACTTC. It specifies CASSLRQVSYEQYF.

The CDR3 here is CASSTGTAANSPLHF. The CDR3 bases are TGTGCCAGCAGCACGGGGACTGCTGCTAATTCACCCCTCCACTTT. The chain uses TRBV11-2 and TRBJ1-6; D possibly corresponds to TRBD1 (5 bases). V was cut by 5 bases and J by 6 bases, with 14 bases left in between. The CDR3 runs to 15 residues. Germline assignment: CDR1 SGHAT and CDR2 FQNNGV.

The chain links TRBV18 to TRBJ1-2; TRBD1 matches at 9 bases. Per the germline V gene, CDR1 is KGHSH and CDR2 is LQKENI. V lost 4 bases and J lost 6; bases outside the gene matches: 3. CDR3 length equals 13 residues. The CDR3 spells CASSQGQGNGYTF. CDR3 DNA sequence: TGTGCCAGCTCACAGGGACAGGGAAATGGCTACACCTTC.

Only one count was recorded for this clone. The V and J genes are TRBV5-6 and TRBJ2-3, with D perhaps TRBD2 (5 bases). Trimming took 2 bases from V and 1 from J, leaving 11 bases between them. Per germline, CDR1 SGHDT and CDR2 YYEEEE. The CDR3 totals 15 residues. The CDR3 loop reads CASSLSGRGTDTQYF. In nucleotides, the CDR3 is TGTGCCAGCAGCTTAAGCGGAAGGGGCACAGATACGCAGTATTTT. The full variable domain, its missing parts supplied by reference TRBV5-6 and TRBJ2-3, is DAGVTQSPTHLIKTRGQQVTLRCSPKSGHDTVSWYQQALGQGPQFIFQYYEEEERQRGNFPDRFSGHQFPNYSSELNVNALLLGDSALYLCASSLSGRGTDTQYFGPGTRLTVL.

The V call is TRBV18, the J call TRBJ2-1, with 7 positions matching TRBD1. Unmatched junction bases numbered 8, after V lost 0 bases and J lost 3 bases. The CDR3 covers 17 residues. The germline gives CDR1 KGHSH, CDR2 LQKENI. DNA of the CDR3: TGTGCCAGCTCACCACCCAAGGGCGGACAGGACTACAATGAGCAGTTCTTC. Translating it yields CASSPPKGGQDYNEQFF.

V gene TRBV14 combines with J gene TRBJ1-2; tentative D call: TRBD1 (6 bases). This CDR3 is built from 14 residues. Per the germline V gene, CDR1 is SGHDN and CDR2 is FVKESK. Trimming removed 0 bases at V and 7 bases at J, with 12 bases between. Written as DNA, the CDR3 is TGTGCCAGCAGCCAAGACCTCCAGGGGTTTGGCTACACCTTC. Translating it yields CASSQDLQGFGYTF.

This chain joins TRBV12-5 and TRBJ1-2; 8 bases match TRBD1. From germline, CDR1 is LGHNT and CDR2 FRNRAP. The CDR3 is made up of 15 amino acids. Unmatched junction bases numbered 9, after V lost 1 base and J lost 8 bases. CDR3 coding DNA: TGTGCTAGTGGTTTGGACGGGACAGGTGGTACCGGCTACACCTTC. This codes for CASGLDGTGGTGYTF. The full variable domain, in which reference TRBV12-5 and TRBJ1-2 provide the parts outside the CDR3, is DARVTQTPRHKVTEMGQEVTMRCQPILGHNTVFWYRQTMMQGLELLAYFRNRAPLDDSGMPKDRFSAEMPDATLATLKIQPSEPRDSAVYFCASGLDGTGGTGYTFGSGTRLTVV.

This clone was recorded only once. The CDR3 is CASSDLRTITDTQYF. The CDR3 DNA is TGTGCCAGCAGTGACCTACGGACAATCACAGATACGCAGTATTTT. The chain has TRBV6-2 or TRBV6-3 and TRBJ2-3; TRBD1 is a possible D gene (5 bases). The germline V and J ends were trimmed by 5 bases and 2 bases, with 14 bases remaining between them. Germline V gene lookup returns CDR1 MNHEY and CDR2 SVGEGT. The CDR3 length is 15 residues.

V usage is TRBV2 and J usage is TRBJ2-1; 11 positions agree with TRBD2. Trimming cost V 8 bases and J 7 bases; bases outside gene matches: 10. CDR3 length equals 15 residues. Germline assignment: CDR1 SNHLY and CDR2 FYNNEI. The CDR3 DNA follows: TGTGCCAGCGACAAGGGACTAGCGGAGGCTAATGAGCAGTTCTTC. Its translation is CASDKGLAEANEQFF.

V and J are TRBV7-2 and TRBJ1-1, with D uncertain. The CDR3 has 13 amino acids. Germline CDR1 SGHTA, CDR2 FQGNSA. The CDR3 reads CVTSLGMNTEAFF. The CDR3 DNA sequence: TGTGTGACTAGTTTGGGAATGAACACTGAAGCTTTCTTT.

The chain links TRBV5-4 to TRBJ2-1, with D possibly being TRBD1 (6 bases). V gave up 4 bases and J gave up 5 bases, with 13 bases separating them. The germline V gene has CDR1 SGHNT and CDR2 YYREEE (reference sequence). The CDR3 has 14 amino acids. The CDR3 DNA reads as TGTGCCAGCAGCCCTTGGGCAGGGGACAATGAGCAGTTCTTC. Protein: CASSPWAGDNEQFF.

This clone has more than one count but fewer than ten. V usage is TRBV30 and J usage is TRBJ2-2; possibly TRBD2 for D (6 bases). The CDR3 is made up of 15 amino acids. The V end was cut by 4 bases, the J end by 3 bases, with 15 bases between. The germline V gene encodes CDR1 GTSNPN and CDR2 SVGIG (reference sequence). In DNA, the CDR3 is TGTGCCTGGACGGGGGATAATCGATACACCGGGGAGCTGTTTTTT. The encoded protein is CAWTGDNRYTGELFF.

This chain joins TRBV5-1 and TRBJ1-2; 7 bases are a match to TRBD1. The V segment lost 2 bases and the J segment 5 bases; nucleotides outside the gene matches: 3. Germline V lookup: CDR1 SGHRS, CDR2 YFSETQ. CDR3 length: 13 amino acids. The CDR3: CASSFGTDYGYTF. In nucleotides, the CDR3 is TGCGCCAGCAGCTTTGGGACAGATTATGGCTACACCTTC.

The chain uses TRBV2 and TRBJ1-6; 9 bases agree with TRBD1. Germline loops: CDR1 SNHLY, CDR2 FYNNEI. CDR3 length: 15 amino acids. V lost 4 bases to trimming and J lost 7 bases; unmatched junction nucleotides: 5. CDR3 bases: TGTGCCAGCAGTGTAAGGACAGGGGTGAATTCACCCCTCCACTTT. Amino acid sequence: CASSVRTGVNSPLHF. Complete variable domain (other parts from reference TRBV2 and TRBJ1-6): EPEVTQTPSHQVTQMGQEVILRCVPISNHLYFYWYRQILGQKVEFLVSFYNNEISEKSEIFDDQFSVERPDGSNFTLKIRSTKLEDSAMYFCASSVRTGVNSPLHFGNGTRLTVT.

CDR3 in DNA: TGTGCCGGGGGCGGAGGCGTTGGGGAGACCCAGTACTTC. Protein sequence: CAGGGGVGETQYF. The chain combines TRBV28 with TRBJ2-5; D is perhaps TRBD1 (6 bases). Germline loops: CDR1 MDHEN, CDR2 SYDVKM. Trimming removed 11 bases from V and 5 bases from J, with 18 bases in between. The CDR3 runs 13 residues.

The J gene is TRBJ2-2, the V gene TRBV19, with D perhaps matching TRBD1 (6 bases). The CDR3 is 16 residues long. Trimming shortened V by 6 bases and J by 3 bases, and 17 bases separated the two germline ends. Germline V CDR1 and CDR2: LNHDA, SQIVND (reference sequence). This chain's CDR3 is CASSDARGTDTGELFF. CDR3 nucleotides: TGTGCCAGTAGCGACGCTAGGGGGACCGACACCGGGGAGCTGTTTTTT.